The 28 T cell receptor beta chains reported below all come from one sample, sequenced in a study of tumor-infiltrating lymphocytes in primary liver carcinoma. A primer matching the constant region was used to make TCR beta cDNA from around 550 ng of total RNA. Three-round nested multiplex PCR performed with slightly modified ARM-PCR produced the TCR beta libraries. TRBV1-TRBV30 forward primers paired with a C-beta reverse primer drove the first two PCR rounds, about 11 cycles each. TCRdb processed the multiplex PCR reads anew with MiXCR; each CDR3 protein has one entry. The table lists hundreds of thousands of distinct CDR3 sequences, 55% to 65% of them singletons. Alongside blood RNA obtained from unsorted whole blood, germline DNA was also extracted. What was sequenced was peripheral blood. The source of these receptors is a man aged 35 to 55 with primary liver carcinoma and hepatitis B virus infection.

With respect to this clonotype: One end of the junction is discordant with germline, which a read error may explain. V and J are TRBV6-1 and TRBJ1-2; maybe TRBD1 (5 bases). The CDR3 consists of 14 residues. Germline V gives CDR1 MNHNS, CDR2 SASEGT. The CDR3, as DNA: TGTGCGAGCAGTGAAGTGCGGGGCTCGTATGGCCACACCTTC. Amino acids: CASSEVRGSYGHTF.

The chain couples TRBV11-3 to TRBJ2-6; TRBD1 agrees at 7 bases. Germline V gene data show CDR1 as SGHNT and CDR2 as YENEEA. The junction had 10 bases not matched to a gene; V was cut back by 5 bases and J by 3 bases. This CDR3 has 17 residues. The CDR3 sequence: CASSPGTAQYGANVLTF. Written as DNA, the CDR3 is TGTGCCAGCAGCCCCGGGACAGCCCAATATGGGGCCAACGTCCTGACTTTC.

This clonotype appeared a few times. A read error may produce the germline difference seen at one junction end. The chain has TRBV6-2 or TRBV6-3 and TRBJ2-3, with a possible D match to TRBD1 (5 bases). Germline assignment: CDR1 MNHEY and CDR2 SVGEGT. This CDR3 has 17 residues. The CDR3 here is CASSYSVPRHVTGTQYF. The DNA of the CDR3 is TGTGCCAGCAGTTACTCTGTCCCGAGACACGTCACAGGTACGCAGTATTTT.

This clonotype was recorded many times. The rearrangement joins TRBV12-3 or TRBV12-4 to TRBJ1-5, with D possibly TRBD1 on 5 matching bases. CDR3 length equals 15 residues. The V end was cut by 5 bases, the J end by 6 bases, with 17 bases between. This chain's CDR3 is CASSIAGPGGQPQHF. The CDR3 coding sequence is TGTGCCAGCAGTATTGCCGGGCCCGGGGGTCAGCCCCAGCATTTT.

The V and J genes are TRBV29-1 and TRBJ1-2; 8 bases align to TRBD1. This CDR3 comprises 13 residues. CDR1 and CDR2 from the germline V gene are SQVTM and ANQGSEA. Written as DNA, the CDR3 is TGCAGGGCCTCGCAGGGGGCTGAGAGTGGCTACACCTTC. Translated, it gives CRASQGAESGYTF. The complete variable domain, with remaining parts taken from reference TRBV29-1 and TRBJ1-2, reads SAVISQKPSRDICQRGTSLTIQCQVDSQVTMMFWYRQQPGQSLTLIATANQGSEATYESGFVIDKFPISRPNLTFSTLTVSNMSPEDSSIYLCRASQGAESGYTFGSGTRLTVV.

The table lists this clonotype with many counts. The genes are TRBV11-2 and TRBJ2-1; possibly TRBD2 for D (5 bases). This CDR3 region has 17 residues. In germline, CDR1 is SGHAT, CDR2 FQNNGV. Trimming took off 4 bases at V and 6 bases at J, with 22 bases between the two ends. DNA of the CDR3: TGTGCCAGCAGCTCCCGTCGGGCGGGCACAAAGGGCAATGAGCAGTTCTTC. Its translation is CASSSRRAGTKGNEQFF.

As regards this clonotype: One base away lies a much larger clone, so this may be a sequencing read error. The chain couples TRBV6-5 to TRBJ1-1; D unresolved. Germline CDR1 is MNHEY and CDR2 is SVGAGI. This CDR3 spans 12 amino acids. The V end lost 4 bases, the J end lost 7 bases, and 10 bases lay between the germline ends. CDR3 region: CASSSVCHEAFF. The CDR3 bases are TGTGCCAGCAGTTCAGTCTGCCATGAAGCTTTCTTT.

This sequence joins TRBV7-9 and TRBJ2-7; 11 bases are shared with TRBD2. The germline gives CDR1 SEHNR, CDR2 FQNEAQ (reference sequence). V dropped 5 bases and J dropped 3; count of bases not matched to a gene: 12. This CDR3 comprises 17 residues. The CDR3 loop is CASSQTGMGLAVYEQYF. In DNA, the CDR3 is TGTGCCAGCAGCCAGACAGGGATGGGACTAGCGGTCTACGAGCAGTACTTC.

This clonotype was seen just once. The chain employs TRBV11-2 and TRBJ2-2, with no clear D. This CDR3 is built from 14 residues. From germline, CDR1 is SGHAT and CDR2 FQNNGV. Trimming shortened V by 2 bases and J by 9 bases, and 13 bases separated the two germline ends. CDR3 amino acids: CASSLLSQTRELFF. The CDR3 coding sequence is TGTGCCAGCAGCTTACTCTCTCAGACCAGGGAGCTGTTTTTT.

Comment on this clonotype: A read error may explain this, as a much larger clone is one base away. The CDR3 nucleotides are TGCGCCAGCAGCCAAGATTATTGCTCTGGGGCCAACGTCCTGACTTTC. Protein product: CASSQDYCSGANVLTF. The V gene is TRBV4-3, the J gene TRBJ2-6; D remains ambiguous. This CDR3 has 16 amino acids. Germline assignment: CDR1 LGHNA and CDR2 YSLEER. Trimming shortened V by 0 bases and J by 0 bases, and 6 bases separated the two germline ends.

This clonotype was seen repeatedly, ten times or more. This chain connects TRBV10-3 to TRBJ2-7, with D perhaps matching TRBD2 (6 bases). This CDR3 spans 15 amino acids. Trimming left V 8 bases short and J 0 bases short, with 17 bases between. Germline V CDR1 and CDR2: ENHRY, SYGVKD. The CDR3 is CAIGPAGPLSYEQYF. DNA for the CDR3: TGTGCCATCGGACCAGCGGGTCCTCTCTCCTACGAGCAGTACTTC.

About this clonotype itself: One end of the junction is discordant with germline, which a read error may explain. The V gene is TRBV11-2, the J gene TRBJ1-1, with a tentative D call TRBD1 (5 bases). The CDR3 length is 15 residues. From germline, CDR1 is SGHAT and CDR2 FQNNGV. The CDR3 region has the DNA TGTGACAGCAGCTTAGAAGTTGTAGGGGTCGCTGAAGCTTTCTTT. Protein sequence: CDSSLEVVGVAEAFF.

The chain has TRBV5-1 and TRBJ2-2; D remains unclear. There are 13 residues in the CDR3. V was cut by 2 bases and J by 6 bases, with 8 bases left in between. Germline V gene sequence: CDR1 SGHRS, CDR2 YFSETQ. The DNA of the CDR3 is TGCGCCAGCAGCTTTCAGAAGGCCGGGGAGCTGTTTTTT. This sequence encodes CASSFQKAGELFF.

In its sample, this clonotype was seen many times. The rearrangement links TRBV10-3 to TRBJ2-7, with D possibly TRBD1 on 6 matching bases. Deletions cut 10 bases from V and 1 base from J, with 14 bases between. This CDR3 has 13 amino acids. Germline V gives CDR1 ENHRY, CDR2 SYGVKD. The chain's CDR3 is CATNRQGSYEQYF. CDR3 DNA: TGTGCCACTAATAGGCAGGGGTCCTACGAGCAGTACTTC.

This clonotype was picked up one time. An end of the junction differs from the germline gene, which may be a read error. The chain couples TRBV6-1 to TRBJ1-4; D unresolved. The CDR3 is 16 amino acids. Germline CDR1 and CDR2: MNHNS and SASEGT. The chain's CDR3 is CVSSGAGLAANEKLFF. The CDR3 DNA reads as TGTGTCAGCAGTGGAGCGGGTCTGGCAGCCAATGAAAAACTGTTTTTT.

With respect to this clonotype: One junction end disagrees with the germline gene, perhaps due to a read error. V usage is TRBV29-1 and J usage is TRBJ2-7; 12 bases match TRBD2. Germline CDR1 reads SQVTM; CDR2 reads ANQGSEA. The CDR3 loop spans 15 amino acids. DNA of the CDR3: TGCAGAGTTTGTCGGACAGGGACTAGCGGGTGCGAGCCGTACTTC. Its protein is CRVCRTGTSGCEPYF.

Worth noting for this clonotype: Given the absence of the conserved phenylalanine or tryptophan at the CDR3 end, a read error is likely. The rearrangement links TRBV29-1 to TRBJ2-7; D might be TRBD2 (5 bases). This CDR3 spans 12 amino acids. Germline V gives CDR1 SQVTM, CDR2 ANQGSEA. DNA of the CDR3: TGTAGCGTTGTGGACGCACCCGGCGAGCAGTACTTA. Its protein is CSVVDAPGEQYL.

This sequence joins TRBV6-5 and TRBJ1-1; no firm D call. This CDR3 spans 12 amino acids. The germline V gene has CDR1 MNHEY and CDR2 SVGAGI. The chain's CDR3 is CVPPEGLLEAFF. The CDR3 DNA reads TGTGTGCCCCCGGAAGGTTTACTTGAAGCTTTCTTT.

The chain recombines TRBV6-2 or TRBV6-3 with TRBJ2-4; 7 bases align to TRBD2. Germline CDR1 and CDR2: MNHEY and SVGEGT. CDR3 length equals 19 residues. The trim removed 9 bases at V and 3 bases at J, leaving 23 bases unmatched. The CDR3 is CASLTSTLAEVRSKNIQYF. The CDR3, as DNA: TGTGCCAGTTTGACTTCGACTCTAGCGGAAGTTAGGAGCAAAAACATTCAGTACTTC.

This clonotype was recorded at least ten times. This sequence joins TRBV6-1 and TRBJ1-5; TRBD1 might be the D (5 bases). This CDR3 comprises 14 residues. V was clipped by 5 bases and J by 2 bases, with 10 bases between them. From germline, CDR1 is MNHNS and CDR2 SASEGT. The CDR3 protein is CASSTREGNQPQHF. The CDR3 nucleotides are TGTGCCAGCAGTACCAGGGAGGGCAATCAGCCCCAGCATTTT.

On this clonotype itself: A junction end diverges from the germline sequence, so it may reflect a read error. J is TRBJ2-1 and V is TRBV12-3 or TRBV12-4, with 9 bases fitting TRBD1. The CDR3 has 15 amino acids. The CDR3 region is CAGSLTGGRGNEQFF. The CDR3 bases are TGTGCCGGCAGTTTGACAGGGGGAAGGGGCAATGAGCAGTTCTTC.

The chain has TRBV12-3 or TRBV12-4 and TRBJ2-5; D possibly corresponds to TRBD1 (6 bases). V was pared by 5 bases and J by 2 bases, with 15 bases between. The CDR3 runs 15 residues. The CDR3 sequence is CASSPGKRGQETQYF. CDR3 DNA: TGTGCCAGCAGTCCGGGGAAGAGGGGGCAAGAGACCCAGTACTTC.

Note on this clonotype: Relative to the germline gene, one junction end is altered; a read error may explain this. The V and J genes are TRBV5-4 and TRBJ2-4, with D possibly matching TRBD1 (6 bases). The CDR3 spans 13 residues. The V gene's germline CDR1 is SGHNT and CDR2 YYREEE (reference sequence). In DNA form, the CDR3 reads TGTGCCAGCAGCCCCGGACAGAGGGACATTCAGTATTTC. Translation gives CASSPGQRDIQYF.

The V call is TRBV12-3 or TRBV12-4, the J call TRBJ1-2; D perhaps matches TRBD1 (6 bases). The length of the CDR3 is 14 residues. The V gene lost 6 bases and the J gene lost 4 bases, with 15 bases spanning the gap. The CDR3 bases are TGTGCCAGCAGGAGAAAACAGGGCTCCTATGGCTACACCTTC. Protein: CASRRKQGSYGYTF.

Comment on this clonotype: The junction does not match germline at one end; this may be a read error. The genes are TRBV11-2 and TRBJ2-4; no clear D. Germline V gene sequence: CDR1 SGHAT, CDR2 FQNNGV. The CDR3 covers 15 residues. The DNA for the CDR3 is TGTGCCAGCGCCGCTTCGGCGGTAGCCAAAAACATTCAGTATTTC. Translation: CASAASAVAKNIQYF.

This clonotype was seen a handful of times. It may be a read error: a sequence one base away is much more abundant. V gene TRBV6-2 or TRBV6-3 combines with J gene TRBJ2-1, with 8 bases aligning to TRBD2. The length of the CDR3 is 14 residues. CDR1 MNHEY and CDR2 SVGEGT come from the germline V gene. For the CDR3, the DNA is TGTGCCAGCGGTTACACGCGGGGGGCGGGTGAGCAGTTCTTC. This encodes CASGYTRGAGEQFF.

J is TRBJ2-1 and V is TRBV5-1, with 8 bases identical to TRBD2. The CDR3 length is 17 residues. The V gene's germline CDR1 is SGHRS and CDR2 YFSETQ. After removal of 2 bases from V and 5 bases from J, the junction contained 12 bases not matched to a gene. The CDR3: CASSLQNGRALHNEQFF. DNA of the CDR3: TGCGCCAGCAGCTTACAAAACGGGAGGGCCTTACACAATGAGCAGTTCTTC.

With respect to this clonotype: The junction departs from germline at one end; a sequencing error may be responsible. In DNA, the CDR3 is TGTGCCAGCAGCTCCGAACTAACGGGAGGTTCGGATGAGCAGCTCTTC. Its protein is CASSSELTGGSDEQLF. The chain employs TRBV11-2 and TRBJ2-1; 7 nucleotides align to TRBD2. The CDR3 sequence is 16 residues long. Germline values: CDR1 SGHAT, CDR2 FQNNGV.